The present TCR beta chain was sequenced within a study of beta chain features in type 1 diabetes. The CDR3 consists of 14 residues. CDR1 SQVTM and CDR2 ANQGSEA come from the germline V gene. The V and J ends lost 3 bases and 4 bases respectively, with 13 bases between them. Once sorted, every population was more than 95% pure. Expressed TCRB transcripts were sequenced because the isolated RNA had all been reverse transcribed beforehand. Clones were sequenced by immunoSEQ multiplex PCR, and TCRdb holds only the in-frame ones, with some missing. Found here are approximately 380,000 clones, about 16% of them singletons; the top ten hold roughly 0.017%. This clone appeared a few times.

The receptor was isolated from a young woman in good health. Sequenced material: naive CD4+ T cells from blood. This chain uses TRBV29-1 with TRBJ2-1; unclear D gene. DNA of the CDR3: TGCAGCGTTGAGCGACTCCTCTCATACAATGAGCAGTTCTTC. This translates into CSVERLLSYNEQFF.